The next 5 T cell receptor beta chains were all read from a single sample in a study of T cell responses to AZD1222 COVID-19 vaccine. Sequencing was performed with immunoSEQ multiplex PCR; in TCRdb, only in-frame clones are kept and a portion is missing. The top ten clones hold 4.5% to 5.5% of a sample with tens of thousands of clones, over 80% of them seen once. Here the sequenced sample was peripheral blood, taken on day 0 of MenACWY control vaccination. The receptors were gathered from an adult in good health.

The genes are TRBV5-4 and TRBJ1-2, with unresolved D. Germline CDR1 reads SGHNT; CDR2 reads YYREEE (reference sequence). This CDR3 contains 14 residues. Trimming took 4 bases from V and 0 from J, leaving 10 bases between them. CDR3 DNA: TGTGCCAGCAGCCTGGATCCTGCTAACTATGGCTACACCTTC. It encodes CASSLDPANYGYTF.

The chain couples TRBV7-8 to TRBJ1-3; D ambiguous. Trimming removed 5 bases at V and 4 bases at J, with 15 bases between. The CDR3 sequence is 15 residues long. Germline V gene sequence: CDR1 SGHVS, CDR2 FQNEAQ. CDR3 DNA sequence: TGTGCCAGCAGCCCCACTACAGAGAAGGGAAACACCATATATTTT. This translates into CASSPTTEKGNTIYF.

Details on this clone: The junction shows a germline mismatch at one end, possibly a read error. The chain uses TRBV19 and TRBJ1-1; D ambiguous. From germline, CDR1 is LNHDA and CDR2 SQIVND (reference sequence). The CDR3 sequence is 12 residues long. The CDR3 DNA sequence: TGTGCCGGTAGTATAGGGAACACTGAAGCTTTCTTT. Protein sequence: CAGSIGNTEAFF.

The CDR3 is CASSSPGSSYEQYF. Here the CDR3 DNA reads TGTGCCAGCAGCTCCCCCGGGAGCTCCTACGAGCAGTACTTC. The rearrangement joins TRBV5-4 to TRBJ2-7; the D gene is possibly TRBD2 (6 bases). Germline CDR1 SGHNT, CDR2 YYREEE (reference sequence). Trimming took off 3 bases at V and 0 bases at J, with 10 bases between the two ends. The CDR3 length is 14 residues.

The chain uses TRBV30 and TRBJ1-5; 9 bases fit TRBD1. Unmatched junction bases numbered 8, after V lost 2 bases and J lost 9 bases. The CDR3 sequence is 14 residues long. Germline V gene sequence: CDR1 GTSNPN, CDR2 SVGIG (reference sequence). CDR3 DNA: TGTGCCTGGAGTCCGGGGACAGGGTTCCCGCCCCAGCATTTT. This translates into CAWSPGTGFPPQHF.